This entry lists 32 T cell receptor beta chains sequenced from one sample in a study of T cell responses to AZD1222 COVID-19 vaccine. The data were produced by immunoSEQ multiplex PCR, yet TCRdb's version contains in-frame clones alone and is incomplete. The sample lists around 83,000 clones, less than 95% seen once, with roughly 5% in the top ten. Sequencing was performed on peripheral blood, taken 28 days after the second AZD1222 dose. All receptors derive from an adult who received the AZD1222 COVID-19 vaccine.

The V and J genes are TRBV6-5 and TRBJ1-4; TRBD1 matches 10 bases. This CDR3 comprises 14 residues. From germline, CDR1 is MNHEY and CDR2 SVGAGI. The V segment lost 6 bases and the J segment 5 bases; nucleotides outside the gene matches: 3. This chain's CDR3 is CASSLGQGNEKLFF. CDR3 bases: TGTGCCAGCAGCCTGGGACAGGGGAATGAAAAACTGTTTTTT.

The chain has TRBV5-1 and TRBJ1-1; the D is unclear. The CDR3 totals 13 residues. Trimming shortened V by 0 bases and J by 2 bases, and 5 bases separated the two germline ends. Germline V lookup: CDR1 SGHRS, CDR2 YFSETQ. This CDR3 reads CASSLVPNTEAFF. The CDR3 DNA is TGCGCCAGCAGCTTGGTGCCAAACACTGAAGCTTTCTTT.

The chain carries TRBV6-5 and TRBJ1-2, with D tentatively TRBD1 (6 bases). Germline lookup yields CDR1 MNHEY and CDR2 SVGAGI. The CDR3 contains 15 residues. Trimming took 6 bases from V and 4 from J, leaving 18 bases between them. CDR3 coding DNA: TGTGCCAGCAGACCCACCGGCGTAGGGGGCTATGGCTACACCTTC. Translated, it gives CASRPTGVGGYGYTF.

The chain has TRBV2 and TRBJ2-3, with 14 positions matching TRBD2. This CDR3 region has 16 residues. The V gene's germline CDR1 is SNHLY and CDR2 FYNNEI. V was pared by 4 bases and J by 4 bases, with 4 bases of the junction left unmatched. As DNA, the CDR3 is TGTGCCAGCAGTGCACTGACTAGCGGGGGGGCAGATACGCAGTATTTT. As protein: CASSALTSGGADTQYF.

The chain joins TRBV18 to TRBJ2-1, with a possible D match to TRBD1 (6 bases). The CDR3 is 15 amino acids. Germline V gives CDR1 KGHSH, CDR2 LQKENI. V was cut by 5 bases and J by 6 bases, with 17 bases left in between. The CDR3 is CASSIYGQTINEQFF. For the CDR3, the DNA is TGTGCCAGCTCAATTTATGGACAGACCATCAATGAGCAGTTCTTC.

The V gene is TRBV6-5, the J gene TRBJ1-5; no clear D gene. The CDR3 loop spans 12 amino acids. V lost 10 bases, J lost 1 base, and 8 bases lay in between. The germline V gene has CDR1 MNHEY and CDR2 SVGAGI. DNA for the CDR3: TGTGCCACCAGGTGGAGCAATCAGCCCCAGCATTTT. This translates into CATRWSNQPQHF.

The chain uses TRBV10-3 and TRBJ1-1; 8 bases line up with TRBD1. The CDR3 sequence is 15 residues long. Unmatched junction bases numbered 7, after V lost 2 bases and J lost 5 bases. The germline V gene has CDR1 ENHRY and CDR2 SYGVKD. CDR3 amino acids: CAISEPGQGGTEAFF. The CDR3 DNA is TGTGCCATCAGTGAGCCAGGACAGGGTGGTACTGAAGCTTTCTTT.

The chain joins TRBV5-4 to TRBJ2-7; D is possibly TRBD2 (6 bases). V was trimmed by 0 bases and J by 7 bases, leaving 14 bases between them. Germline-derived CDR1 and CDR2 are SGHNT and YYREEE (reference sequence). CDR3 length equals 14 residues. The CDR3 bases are TGTGCCAGCAGCTTGGAAGGCAGGGAGGAGGAGCAGTACTTC. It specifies CASSLEGREEEQYF.

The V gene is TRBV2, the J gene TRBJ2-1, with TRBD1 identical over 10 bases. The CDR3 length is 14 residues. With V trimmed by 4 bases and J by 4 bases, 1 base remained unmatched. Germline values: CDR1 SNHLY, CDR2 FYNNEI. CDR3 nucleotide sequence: TGTGCCAGCAGTGGGACAGGGGGATACAATGAGCAGTTCTTC. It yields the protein CASSGTGGYNEQFF.

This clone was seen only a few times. CDR3 protein: CASSMMLAPTDTQYF. The DNA for the CDR3 is TGTGCCAGCAGTATGATGCTAGCGCCTACAGATACGCAGTATTTT. This rearrangement joins TRBV7-2 to TRBJ2-3, with D possibly matching TRBD2 (6 bases). Germline CDR1 reads SGHTA; CDR2 reads FQGNSA. With 6 bases removed from V and 3 bases from J, the gap between germline ends came to 16 bases. This CDR3 has 15 residues.

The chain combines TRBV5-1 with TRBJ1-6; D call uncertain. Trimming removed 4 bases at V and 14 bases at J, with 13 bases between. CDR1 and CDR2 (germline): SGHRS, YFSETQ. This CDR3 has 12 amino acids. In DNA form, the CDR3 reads TGCGCCAGCAGCCTTGGAGACGGCTCCCTCCACTTT. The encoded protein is CASSLGDGSLHF.

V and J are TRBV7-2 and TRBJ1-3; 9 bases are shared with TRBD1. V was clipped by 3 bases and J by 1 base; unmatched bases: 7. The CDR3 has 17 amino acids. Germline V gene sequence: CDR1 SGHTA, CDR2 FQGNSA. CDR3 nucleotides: TGTGCCAGCAGCTTTGCCCCGACAGGGGGATCTGGAAACACCATATATTTT. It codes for CASSFAPTGGSGNTIYF.

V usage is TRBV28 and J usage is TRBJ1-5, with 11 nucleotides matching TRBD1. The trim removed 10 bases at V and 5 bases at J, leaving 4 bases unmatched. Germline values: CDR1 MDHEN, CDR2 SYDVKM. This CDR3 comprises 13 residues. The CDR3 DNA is TGTGCCATCCGGGACAGGGGGTATCAGCCCCAGCATTTT. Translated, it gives CAIRDRGYQPQHF.

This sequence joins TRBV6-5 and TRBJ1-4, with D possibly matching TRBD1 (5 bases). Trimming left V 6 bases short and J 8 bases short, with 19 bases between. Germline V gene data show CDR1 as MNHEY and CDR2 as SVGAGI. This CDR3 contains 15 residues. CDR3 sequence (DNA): TGTGCCAGCAGCCGAAGCCGGGACCCGGGGGAAAAACTGTTTTTT. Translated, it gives CASSRSRDPGEKLFF.

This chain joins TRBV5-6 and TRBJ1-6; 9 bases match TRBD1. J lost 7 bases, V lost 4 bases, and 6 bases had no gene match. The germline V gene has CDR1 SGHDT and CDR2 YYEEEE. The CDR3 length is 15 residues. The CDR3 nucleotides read TGTGCCAGCAGCACGGACAGGGGACTGAATTCACCCCTCCACTTT. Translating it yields CASSTDRGLNSPLHF.

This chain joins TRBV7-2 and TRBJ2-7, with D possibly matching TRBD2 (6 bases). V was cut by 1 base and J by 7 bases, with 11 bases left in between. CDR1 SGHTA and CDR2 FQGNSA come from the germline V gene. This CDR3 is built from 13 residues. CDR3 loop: CASSLGTILEQYF. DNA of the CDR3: TGTGCCAGCAGCTTAGGGACTATTCTGGAGCAGTACTTC. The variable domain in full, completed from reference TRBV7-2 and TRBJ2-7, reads GAGVSQSPSNKVTEKGKDVELRCDPISGHTALYWYRQSLGQGLEFLIYFQGNSAPDKSGLPSDRFSAERTGGSVSTLTIQRTQQEDSAVYLCASSLGTILEQYFGPGTRLTVT.

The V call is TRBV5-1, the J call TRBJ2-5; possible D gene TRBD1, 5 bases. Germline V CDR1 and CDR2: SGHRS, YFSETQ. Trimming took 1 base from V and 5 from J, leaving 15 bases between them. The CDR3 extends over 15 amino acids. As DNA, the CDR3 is TGCGCCAGCAGCTTGAAAAGGGGCTCCAGGGAGACCCAGTACTTC. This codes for CASSLKRGSRETQYF.

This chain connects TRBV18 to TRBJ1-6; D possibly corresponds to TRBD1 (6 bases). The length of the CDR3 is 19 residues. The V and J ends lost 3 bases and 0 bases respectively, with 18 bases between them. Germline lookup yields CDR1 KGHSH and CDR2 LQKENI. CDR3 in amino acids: CASSPLPRQASSYNSPLHF. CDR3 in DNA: TGTGCCAGCTCACCCTTGCCTCGACAGGCTAGCTCCTATAATTCACCCCTCCACTTT.

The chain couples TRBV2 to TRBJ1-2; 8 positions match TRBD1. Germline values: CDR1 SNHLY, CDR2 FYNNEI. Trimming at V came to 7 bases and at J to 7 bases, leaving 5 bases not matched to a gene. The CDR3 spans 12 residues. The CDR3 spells CASTVRGPGYTF. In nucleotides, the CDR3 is TGTGCCAGCACGGTCAGGGGGCCTGGCTACACCTTC.

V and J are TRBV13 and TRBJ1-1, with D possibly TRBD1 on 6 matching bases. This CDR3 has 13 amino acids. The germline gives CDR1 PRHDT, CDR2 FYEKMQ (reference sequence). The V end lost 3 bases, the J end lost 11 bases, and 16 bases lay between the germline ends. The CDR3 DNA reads TGTGCCAGCAGCTTTTCGACGACAGGAGGGGCTTTCTTT. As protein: CASSFSTTGGAFF.

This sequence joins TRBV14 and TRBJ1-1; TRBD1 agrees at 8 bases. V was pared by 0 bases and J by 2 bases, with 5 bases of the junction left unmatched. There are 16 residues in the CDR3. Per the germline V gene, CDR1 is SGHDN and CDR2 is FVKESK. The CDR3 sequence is CASSQDRDRSNTEAFF. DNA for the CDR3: TGTGCCAGCAGCCAAGATAGGGACAGGAGTAACACTGAAGCTTTCTTT.

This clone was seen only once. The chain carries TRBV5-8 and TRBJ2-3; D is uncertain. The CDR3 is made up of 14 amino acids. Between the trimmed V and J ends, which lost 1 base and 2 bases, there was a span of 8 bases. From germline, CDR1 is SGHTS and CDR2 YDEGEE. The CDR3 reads CASSLHSNTDTQYF. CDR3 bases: TGTGCCAGCAGCTTGCACAGTAACACAGATACGCAGTATTTT.

The CDR3 nucleotides read TGCGCCAGCAGCATAGGACAGCCTTCCATTCATTCACCCCTCCACTTT. Translation gives CASSIGQPSIHSPLHF. The chain joins TRBV5-1 to TRBJ1-6; TRBD1 might be the D (6 bases). Germline values: CDR1 SGHRS, CDR2 YFSETQ. CDR3 length equals 16 residues. Trimming removed 4 bases at V and 8 bases at J, with 19 bases between.

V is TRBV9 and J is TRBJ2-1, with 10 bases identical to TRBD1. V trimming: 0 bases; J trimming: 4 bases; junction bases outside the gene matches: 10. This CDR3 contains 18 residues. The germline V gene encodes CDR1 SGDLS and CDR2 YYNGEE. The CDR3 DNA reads TGTGCCAGCAGCGTAGTGGGGTGGGGGACAGGGGCATACAATGAGCAGTTCTTC. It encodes CASSVVGWGTGAYNEQFF.

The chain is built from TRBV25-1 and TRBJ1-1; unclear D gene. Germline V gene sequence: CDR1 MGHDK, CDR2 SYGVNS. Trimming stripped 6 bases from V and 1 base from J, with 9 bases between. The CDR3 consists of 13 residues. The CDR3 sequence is CASSYYTNTEAFF. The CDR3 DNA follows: TGTGCCAGCAGCTACTACACGAACACTGAAGCTTTCTTT.

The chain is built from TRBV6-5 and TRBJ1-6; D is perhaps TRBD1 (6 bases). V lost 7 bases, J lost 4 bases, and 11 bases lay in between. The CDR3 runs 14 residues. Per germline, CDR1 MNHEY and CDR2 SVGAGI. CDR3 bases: TGTGCCAGCAAAAGGGGGTCGTATAATTCACCCCTCCACTTT. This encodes CASKRGSYNSPLHF.

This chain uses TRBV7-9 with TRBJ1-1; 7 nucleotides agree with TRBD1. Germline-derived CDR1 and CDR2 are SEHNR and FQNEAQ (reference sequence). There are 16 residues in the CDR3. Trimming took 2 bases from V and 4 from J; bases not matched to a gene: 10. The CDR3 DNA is TGTGCCAGCAGCTTACCCAGGGGGAGGTTGAGCACTGAAGCTTTCTTT. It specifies CASSLPRGRLSTEAFF.

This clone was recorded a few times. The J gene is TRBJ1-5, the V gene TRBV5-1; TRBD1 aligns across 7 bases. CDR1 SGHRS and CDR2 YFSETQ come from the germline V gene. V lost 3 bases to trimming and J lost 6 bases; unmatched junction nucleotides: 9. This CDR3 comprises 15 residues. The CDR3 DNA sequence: TGCGCCAGCAGCTCCGGGACAGATGCGAGTCAGCCCCAGCATTTT. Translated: CASSSGTDASQPQHF.

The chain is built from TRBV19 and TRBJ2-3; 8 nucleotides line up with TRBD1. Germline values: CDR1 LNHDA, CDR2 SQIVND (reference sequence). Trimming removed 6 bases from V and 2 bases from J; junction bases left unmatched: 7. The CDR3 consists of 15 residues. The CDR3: CASSLQTGATDTQYF. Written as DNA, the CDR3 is TGTGCCAGTAGCCTCCAGACAGGGGCCACAGATACGCAGTATTTT.

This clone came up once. In nucleotides, the CDR3 is TGTGCCAGCAGCTCGGGACAGAACTATGGCTACACCTTC. Encoded protein: CASSSGQNYGYTF. This sequence joins TRBV13 and TRBJ1-2, with 7 bases that match TRBD1. Germline V gene lookup returns CDR1 PRHDT and CDR2 FYEKMQ (reference sequence). CDR3 length equals 13 residues. The V and J ends lost 4 bases and 2 bases, in that order; junction bases with no gene match: 1.

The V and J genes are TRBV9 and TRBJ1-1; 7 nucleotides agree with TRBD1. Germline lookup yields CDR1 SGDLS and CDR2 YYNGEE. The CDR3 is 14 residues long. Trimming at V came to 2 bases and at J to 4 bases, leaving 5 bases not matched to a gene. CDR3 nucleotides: TGTGCCAGCAGCGTCCTCCCAGGGGGCACTGAAGCTTTCTTT. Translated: CASSVLPGGTEAFF.

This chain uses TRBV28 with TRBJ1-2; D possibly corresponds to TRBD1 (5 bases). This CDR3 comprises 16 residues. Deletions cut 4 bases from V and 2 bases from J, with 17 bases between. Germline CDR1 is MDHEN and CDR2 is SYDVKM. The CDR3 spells CASSSLGGVLNYGYTF. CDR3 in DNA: TGTGCCAGCAGTTCCTTGGGGGGGGTCCTCAACTATGGCTACACCTTC.